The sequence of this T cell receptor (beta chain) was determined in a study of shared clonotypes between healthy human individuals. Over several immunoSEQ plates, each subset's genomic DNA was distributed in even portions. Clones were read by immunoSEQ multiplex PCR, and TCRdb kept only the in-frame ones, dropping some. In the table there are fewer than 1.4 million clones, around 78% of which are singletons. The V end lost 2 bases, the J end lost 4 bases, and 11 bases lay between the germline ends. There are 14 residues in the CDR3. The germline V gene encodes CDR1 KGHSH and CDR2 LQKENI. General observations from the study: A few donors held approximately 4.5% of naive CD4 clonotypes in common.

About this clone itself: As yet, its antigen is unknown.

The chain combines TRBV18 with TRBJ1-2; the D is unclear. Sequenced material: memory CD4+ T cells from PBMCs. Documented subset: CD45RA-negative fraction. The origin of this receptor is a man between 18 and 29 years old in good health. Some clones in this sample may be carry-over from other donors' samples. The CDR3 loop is CASSPGRSGYGYTF. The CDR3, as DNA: TGTGCCAGCTCACCAGGGCGGTCCGGCTATGGCTACACCTTC. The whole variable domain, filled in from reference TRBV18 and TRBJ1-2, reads NAGVMQNPRHLVRRRGQEARLRCSPMKGHSHVYWYRQLPEEGLKFMVYLQKENIIDESGMPKERFSAEFPKEGPSILRIQQVVRGDSAAYFCASSPGRSGYGYTFGSGTRLTVV.